The clone carrying this T cell receptor (beta chain) was detected many times. Its antigen remains unidentified. The sample belongs to a study of T cell repertoires in cytomegalovirus infection. The overall study: Public TCR beta signatures were indicative of both CMV infection and a matching HLA type. Study-wide results and limits: The cumulative frequency of public TCR beta families identified carriers of CMV plus the relevant HLA. The study found HLA-C-restricted CMV-specific TCR beta clonotypes dominating the ex vivo response.

V trimming: 5 bases; J trimming: 3 bases; junction bases outside the gene matches: 13. Germline lookup yields CDR1 SGHTA and CDR2 FQGNSA. This CDR3 has 18 amino acids. TCRdb reprocessed the reads via MiXCR and lists one record per CDR3 protein. Of approximately 500,000 distinct CDR3 sequences in the sample, about 25% were seen once. Source material: PBMCs. This rearrangement joins TRBV7-2 to TRBJ2-7, with 13 bases fitting TRBD2. The clonotype was recovered from a human donor in good health (CMV status not recorded). Some clones in this sample may be carry-over from other donors' samples. This CDR3 is CASSLYRTSGSKGYEQYF. CDR3 coding DNA: TGTGCCAGCAGCCTGTACCGGACTAGCGGGAGTAAGGGCTACGAGCAGTACTTC.